This is a list of T cell receptor beta chains from one sample in a study of T cells in Graves' hyperthyroidism and ophthalmopathy. One entry per CDR3 protein, called by TCRdb with MiXCR from the multiplex PCR reads. The table lists roughly 300,000 distinct CDR3 sequences, approximately 15% of them singletons. What was sequenced was blood. These receptor sequences come from a woman aged 30 to 39 with Graves' hyperthyroidism. Each CDR3 is given with its conserved first and last residue. D genes are given only for firm matches. The size of a clone is reported for some rows only, either as once, few or many, or as a class for expanded clones.

J gene: TRBJ1-5; V gene: TRBV19; CDR3 length: 15; clone size: -; D gene: -; CDR3 DNA: TGTGCCAGTACCCCGGGAGACTGGGGCAATCAGCCCCAGCATTTT; CDR3 protein: CASTPGDWGNQPQHF
J gene: TRBJ2-2; V gene: TRBV29-1; CDR3 length: 16; clone size: few; D gene: -; CDR3 DNA: TGCAGCGTTGAGGGCGGGACCCTCCCGAACACCGGGGAGCTGTTTTTT; CDR3 protein: CSVEGGTLPNTGELFF
J gene: TRBJ2-1; V gene: TRBV7-9; CDR3 length: 16; clone size: many; D gene: TRBD2; CDR3 DNA: TGTGCCAGCAGCCCACCGGGACTAGCGGGAGGTGGTGAGCAGTTCTTC; CDR3 protein: CASSPPGLAGGGEQFF
J gene: TRBJ2-1; V gene: TRBV7-9; CDR3 length: 14; clone size: -; D gene: -; CDR3 DNA: TGTGCCAGCAGCAGGCTCGCCTCGAGCAATGAGCAGTTCTTC; CDR3 protein: CASSRLASSNEQFF
J gene: TRBJ2-7; V gene: TRBV11-3; CDR3 length: 12; clone size: many; D gene: -; CDR3 DNA: TGTGCCAGCAGCTCCGACAAGTCCGAGCAGTACTTC; CDR3 protein: CASSSDKSEQYF
J gene: TRBJ2-7; V gene: TRBV7-9; CDR3 length: 12; clone size: many; D gene: -; CDR3 DNA: TGTGCCAGCAGCTTTTCGGGGCCCGAGCAGTACTTC; CDR3 protein: CASSFSGPEQYF
J gene: TRBJ2-7; V gene: TRBV3-1; CDR3 length: 12; clone size: many; D gene: -; CDR3 DNA: TGTGCCAGCAGTCAAACAGGGTACGAGCAGTACTTC; CDR3 protein: CASSQTGYEQYF
J gene: TRBJ2-1; V gene: TRBV30; CDR3 length: 13; clone size: -; D gene: -; CDR3 DNA: TGTGCCTGGAGCCGGGGGAGCGCCTCTGAGCAGTTCTTC; CDR3 protein: CAWSRGSASEQFF
J gene: TRBJ1-1; V gene: TRBV6-1; CDR3 length: 16; clone size: many; D gene: TRBD1; CDR3 DNA: TGTGCCAGCAGTCCCAGAATTTACAGGGGGGACACTGAAGCTTTCTTT; CDR3 protein: CASSPRIYRGDTEAFF
J gene: TRBJ2-5; V gene: TRBV28; CDR3 length: 12; clone size: -; D gene: TRBD1; CDR3 DNA: TGTGCCAGCACCCACTCGAGGGACAGGGCCTACTTC; CDR3 protein: CASTHSRDRAYF
J gene: TRBJ2-7; V gene: TRBV28; CDR3 length: 11; clone size: many; D gene: -; CDR3 DNA: TGTGCCAGCAGAACCCTCGGCGAGCAGTACTTC; CDR3 protein: CASRTLGEQYF
J gene: TRBJ1-1; V gene: TRBV4-1; CDR3 length: 15; clone size: -; D gene: TRBD1; CDR3 DNA: TGCGCCAGCAGCCAGCTCGACAGGGACGGTGCTGAAGCTTTCTTT; CDR3 protein: CASSQLDRDGAEAFF
J gene: TRBJ2-5; V gene: TRBV3-1; CDR3 length: 15; clone size: -; D gene: -; CDR3 DNA: TGTGCCAGCAGCCAAGATCACAGACTCTCGGAGACCCAGTACTTC; CDR3 protein: CASSQDHRLSETQYF
J gene: TRBJ2-7; V gene: TRBV4-3; CDR3 length: 13; clone size: few; D gene: -; CDR3 DNA: TGCGCCAGCAGCCAAGGGATTGCAGGCGAGCAGTACTTC; CDR3 protein: CASSQGIAGEQYF
J gene: TRBJ2-7; V gene: TRBV28; CDR3 length: 16; clone size: many; D gene: -; CDR3 DNA: TGTGCCAGCAGTTCAAACCCCGGACAGCTCAACTACGAGCAGTACTTC; CDR3 protein: CASSSNPGQLNYEQYF
J gene: TRBJ2-3; V gene: TRBV28; CDR3 length: 15; clone size: many; D gene: TRBD2; CDR3 DNA: TGTGCCAGCACTCAATTAGCGGGAGTGGGAGATACGCAGTATTTT; CDR3 protein: CASTQLAGVGDTQYF
J gene: TRBJ2-1; V gene: TRBV11-2; CDR3 length: 14; clone size: -; D gene: -; CDR3 DNA: TGTGCCAGCAGCTCACTAGTAGGCGGGCATGAGCGGTTCTTC; CDR3 protein: CASSSLVGGHERFF
J gene: TRBJ1-6; V gene: TRBV5-1; CDR3 length: 15; clone size: -; D gene: -; CDR3 DNA: TGCGCCAGCAGCTTGTCGGGTGACCCAAATCCGATCCTCCACTTT; CDR3 protein: CASSLSGDPNPILHF
J gene: TRBJ2-3; V gene: TRBV9; CDR3 length: 16; clone size: -; D gene: TRBD2; CDR3 DNA: TGTGCCAGCAGCACAAACGCGTGGGACTACACAGATACGCAGTATTTT; CDR3 protein: CASSTNAWDYTDTQYF
J gene: TRBJ2-2; V gene: TRBV30; CDR3 length: 11; clone size: many; D gene: -; CDR3 DNA: TGTGCCTTGCTAGGATTTGGGGAGCTGTTTTTT; CDR3 protein: CALLGFGELFF
J gene: TRBJ2-7; V gene: TRBV13; CDR3 length: 14; clone size: many; D gene: -; CDR3 DNA: TGTGCCAGCAGCTTAGGGTCTCAGACCTACGAGCAGTACTTC; CDR3 protein: CASSLGSQTYEQYF
J gene: TRBJ2-5; V gene: TRBV7-9; CDR3 length: 15; clone size: many; D gene: -; CDR3 DNA: TGTGCCAGCAGCTTAGTTCTGGGCGGTCAAGAGACCCAGTACTTC; CDR3 protein: CASSLVLGGQETQYF
J gene: TRBJ2-5; V gene: TRBV20-1; CDR3 length: 17; clone size: many; D gene: -; CDR3 DNA: TGCAGTGCGCACGCAACGCCAGCGGCGGACCTCGGAGAGACCCAGTACTTC; CDR3 protein: CSAHATPAADLGETQYF
J gene: TRBJ1-3; V gene: TRBV18; CDR3 length: 16; clone size: -; D gene: -; CDR3 DNA: TGTGCCAGCTCACCACCGCCAAGCAACTCTGGAAACACCATATATTTT; CDR3 protein: CASSPPPSNSGNTIYF
J gene: TRBJ2-4; V gene: TRBV11-2; CDR3 length: 15; clone size: many; D gene: -; CDR3 DNA: TGTGCCAGCAGCTTGTCGGGGGTCGCCAAAAACATTCAGTACTTC; CDR3 protein: CASSLSGVAKNIQYF
J gene: TRBJ2-5; V gene: TRBV20-1; CDR3 length: 16; clone size: -; D gene: -; CDR3 DNA: TGCAGTGCTAGGCAGGGAGAAGGGACGGGACGAGCGACCCAGTACTTC; CDR3 protein: CSARQGEGTGRATQYF
J gene: TRBJ2-1; V gene: TRBV7-2; CDR3 length: 15; clone size: -; D gene: -; CDR3 DNA: TGTGCCAGCAGCTCCGTGGGGGCAAGCGGCAATGAGCAGTTCTTC; CDR3 protein: CASSSVGASGNEQFF
J gene: TRBJ2-1; V gene: TRBV5-1; CDR3 length: 14; clone size: few; D gene: -; CDR3 DNA: TGCGCCAGCAGCGAGACTGTCTCCTACAATGAGCAGTTCTTC; CDR3 protein: CASSETVSYNEQFF
J gene: TRBJ1-1; V gene: TRBV6-1; CDR3 length: 14; clone size: many; D gene: TRBD1; CDR3 DNA: TGTGCCAGCAGTGGTTCGACAGGGGAGGCTGAAGCTTTCTTT; CDR3 protein: CASSGSTGEAEAFF
J gene: TRBJ2-7; V gene: TRBV20-1; CDR3 length: 15; clone size: many; D gene: -; CDR3 DNA: TGCAGTGCTAGAGTCAGTAGGAGGGTTGATTACGAGCAGTACTTC; CDR3 protein: CSARVSRRVDYEQYF
J gene: TRBJ1-1; V gene: TRBV28; CDR3 length: 13; clone size: many; D gene: -; CDR3 DNA: TGTGCCAGCAGTTTAAACGTGTACACTGAAGCTTTCTTT; CDR3 protein: CASSLNVYTEAFF
J gene: TRBJ2-7; V gene: TRBV28; CDR3 length: 14; clone size: many; D gene: TRBD1; CDR3 DNA: TGTGCCAGCAGTCTCAGGGGGCACTCCTACGAGCAGTACTTC; CDR3 protein: CASSLRGHSYEQYF
J gene: TRBJ2-5; V gene: TRBV2; CDR3 length: 14; clone size: few; D gene: -; CDR3 DNA: TGTGCCAGCAGTCCTACCTGGGCTCGAGAGACCCAGTACTTC; CDR3 protein: CASSPTWARETQYF
J gene: TRBJ2-1; V gene: TRBV2; CDR3 length: 13; clone size: many; D gene: TRBD2; CDR3 DNA: TGTGCCGTTCCGGGACTAGAGGACAATGAGCAGTTCTTC; CDR3 protein: CAVPGLEDNEQFF
J gene: TRBJ2-7; V gene: TRBV29-1; CDR3 length: 13; clone size: many; D gene: -; CDR3 DNA: TGCAGCGCAGCCGACAGTACTGTAGCCGAGCAGTACTTC; CDR3 protein: CSAADSTVAEQYF
J gene: TRBJ1-4; V gene: TRBV2; CDR3 length: 12; clone size: few; D gene: -; CDR3 DNA: TGTGCCAGCAGTGTTTCTGGGGAAAAACTGTCTTTT; CDR3 protein: CASSVSGEKLSF
J gene: TRBJ1-2; V gene: TRBV6-2/TRBV6-3; CDR3 length: 15; clone size: many; D gene: -; CDR3 DNA: TGTGCCAGCAGCCTCACGAGGGGATTGGACTATGGCTACACCTTC; CDR3 protein: CASSLTRGLDYGYTF
J gene: TRBJ2-1; V gene: TRBV4-1; CDR3 length: 13; clone size: few; D gene: -; CDR3 DNA: TGCGCCAGCAGCCAAGATCCACGGGACGAGCAGTTCTTC; CDR3 protein: CASSQDPRDEQFF
J gene: TRBJ2-7; V gene: TRBV12-3/TRBV12-4; CDR3 length: 15; clone size: many; D gene: TRBD2; CDR3 DNA: TGTGCCAGCAGTGCCGGGACTAGCTTCCCCTACGAGCAGTACTTC; CDR3 protein: CASSAGTSFPYEQYF
J gene: TRBJ1-6; V gene: TRBV28; CDR3 length: 14; clone size: many; D gene: -; CDR3 DNA: TGTGCCAGCAGTTTATCAGGGTATCAATCACCCCTCCACTTT; CDR3 protein: CASSLSGYQSPLHF
J gene: TRBJ2-5; V gene: TRBV20-1; CDR3 length: 18; clone size: many; D gene: TRBD2; CDR3 DNA: TGCAGTGCTAGAGATAGAGTGGGGACTAGCGGGTCTCAAGAGACCCAGTACTTC; CDR3 protein: CSARDRVGTSGSQETQYF
J gene: TRBJ1-2; V gene: TRBV7-9; CDR3 length: 14; clone size: many; D gene: TRBD1; CDR3 DNA: TGTGCCAGCAGCCGGACAGGGGCCCACTATGGCTACACCTTC; CDR3 protein: CASSRTGAHYGYTF
J gene: TRBJ2-7; V gene: TRBV6-1; CDR3 length: 11; clone size: few; D gene: -; CDR3 DNA: TGTGCCAGCAAAACTACTTACGAGCAGTACTTC; CDR3 protein: CASKTTYEQYF
J gene: TRBJ2-1; V gene: TRBV12-3/TRBV12-4; CDR3 length: 14; clone size: many; D gene: -; CDR3 DNA: TGTGCCAGCAGCCCGGACTACTCCTACAATGAGCAGTTCTTC; CDR3 protein: CASSPDYSYNEQFF
J gene: TRBJ2-2; V gene: TRBV11-2; CDR3 length: 15; clone size: few; D gene: -; CDR3 DNA: TGTGCCAGCAGCTACCAGGGGCGGGGGACCGGGGAGCTGTTTTTT; CDR3 protein: CASSYQGRGTGELFF
J gene: TRBJ1-1; V gene: TRBV29-1; CDR3 length: 11; clone size: many; D gene: -; CDR3 DNA: TGCAGCGTTCCAGTGAACACTGAAGCTTTCTTT; CDR3 protein: CSVPVNTEAFF
J gene: TRBJ1-4; V gene: TRBV19; CDR3 length: 12; clone size: few; D gene: -; CDR3 DNA: TGTGCCGGCAGCCCCCCCAATGAAAAACTGTTTTTT; CDR3 protein: CAGSPPNEKLFF
J gene: TRBJ1-5; V gene: TRBV7-2; CDR3 length: 16; clone size: many; D gene: -; CDR3 DNA: TGTGCCAGCAGCTTAGTCCCCGGGAATAGCAATCAGCCCCAGCATTTT; CDR3 protein: CASSLVPGNSNQPQHF
J gene: TRBJ1-5; V gene: TRBV19; CDR3 length: 14; clone size: many; D gene: TRBD1; CDR3 DNA: TGTGCCAGTATTCCAGGGGGTAGCAATCAGCCCCAGCATTTT; CDR3 protein: CASIPGGSNQPQHF
J gene: TRBJ2-5; V gene: TRBV7-2; CDR3 length: 17; clone size: many; D gene: TRBD1; CDR3 DNA: TGTGCCAGCAGCTTAGTCAGCGGGGACAGGGGAGGGGAGACCCAGTACTTC; CDR3 protein: CASSLVSGDRGGETQYF
J gene: TRBJ2-7; V gene: TRBV11-2; CDR3 length: 15; clone size: many; D gene: -; CDR3 DNA: TGTGCCAGCAGCTACGCGGAGGGTGGGTTTTACGAGCAGTACTTC; CDR3 protein: CASSYAEGGFYEQYF
J gene: TRBJ2-1; V gene: TRBV7-2; CDR3 length: 14; clone size: few; D gene: -; CDR3 DNA: TGTGCCAGCAGCTTCGGGACACTTTACGATGAGCAGTTCTTC; CDR3 protein: CASSFGTLYDEQFF
J gene: TRBJ2-7; V gene: TRBV6-2/TRBV6-3; CDR3 length: 14; clone size: few; D gene: TRBD2; CDR3 DNA: TGTGCTAGCAATCGCCCTAGCGGGGGGGTCGAGCAGTACTTC; CDR3 protein: CASNRPSGGVEQYF
J gene: TRBJ2-1; V gene: TRBV5-4; CDR3 length: 16; clone size: -; D gene: TRBD2; CDR3 DNA: TGTGCCAGCAGCTTCCAAAAGGGACTAGCCTTCGATGAGCAGTTCTTC; CDR3 protein: CASSFQKGLAFDEQFF
J gene: TRBJ2-3; V gene: TRBV11-2; CDR3 length: 16; clone size: many; D gene: -; CDR3 DNA: TGTGCCAGCAGCTTAGACCGAAGAGGGGGCACAGATACGCAGTATTTT; CDR3 protein: CASSLDRRGGTDTQYF